This entry describes one T cell receptor (beta chain). Tagging with unique molecular identifiers was applied to individual cDNA molecules. TCRdb fed the 5' RACE reads into MiXCR, producing one record per CDR3 protein. Of tens of thousands of distinct CDR3 sequences detected, approximately 12% appear once; the ten largest clones hold nearly 4.5%. The record originates from a study of early T cells in non-severe SARS-CoV-2 infection. Sample: whole blood, taken at baseline. The origin of this receptor is an adult who was a healthcare worker with PCR-confirmed SARS-CoV-2 infection or an uninfected control (not recorded which).

This chain's CDR3 is CASSYRLVVDYEQYF. CDR3 sequence (DNA): TGTGCCAGCAGTTACCGGCTAGTCGTTGATTACGAGCAGTACTTC. The chain couples TRBV6-2 or TRBV6-3 to TRBJ2-7; D call uncertain. The CDR3 has 15 residues. V was clipped by 2 bases and J by 4 bases, with 15 bases between them. From germline, CDR1 is MNHEY and CDR2 SVGEGT.